This is a list of T cell receptor beta chains from one sample in a study of OX40 agonist ivuxolimab in advanced cancers. Data came from immunoSEQ multiplex PCR; TCRdb stores just in-frame clones and leaves some out. The sample includes about 58,000 clones, around 78% of them seen just once. The sample in question was CD4+ or CD8+ T cells sorted from blood, obtained in a trial of the OX40 agonist ivuxolimab. The receptor set was obtained from an adult with an advanced solid tumor such as melanoma, head and neck, liver or kidney cancer. The CDR3 runs from the conserved cysteine through the conserved F or W. D genes are given only for firm matches. A row's size may be missing; if present it is once, few, many or a size class.

j_call clone_size v_call d_call cdr3_aa cdr3_nt
TRBJ2-5 - TRBV7-3 TRBD2 CASSSPGGEETQYF TGTGCCAGCAGCTCCCCGGGAGGAGAAGAGACCCAGTACTTC
TRBJ1-6 - TRBV11-2 - CASSPVGRYGVDSPLHF TGTGCCAGCAGCCCGGTAGGGAGGTACGGAGTTGACTCACCCCTCCACTTT
TRBJ1-2 - TRBV19 - CASMVTGTHNGYTF TGTGCCAGCATGGTAACCGGGACACATAATGGCTACACCTTC
TRBJ2-7 - TRBV15 TRBD1 CATSGGQGSTYEQYF TGTGCCACCAGCGGGGGACAGGGAAGTACCTACGAGCAGTACTTC
TRBJ2-6 - TRBV27 TRBD1 CATSLSGTGGGMGSGANVLTF TGTGCCACAAGCCTTTCGGGGACAGGGGGAGGGATGGGCTCTGGGGCCAACGTCCTGACTTTC
TRBJ2-5 - TRBV5-1 TRBD2 CASSSRGGRGETQYF TGCGCCAGCAGCTCGCGGGGGGGCCGGGGAGAGACCCAGTACTTC
TRBJ2-1 - TRBV9 - CASSVGAGLVNEQFF TGTGCCAGCAGCGTAGGAGCGGGCTTAGTCAATGAGCAGTTCTTC
TRBJ2-7 - TRBV7-8 TRBD2 CASSLGRPTSGTAYEQYF TGTGCCAGCAGCTTAGGGCGTCCGACTAGCGGGACCGCCTACGAGCAGTACTTC
TRBJ2-3 - TRBV5-4 - CASSLPRKGNTQYF TGTGCCAGCAGCTTGCCTAGGAAAGGAAATACGCAGTATTTT
TRBJ2-1 - TRBV2 - CASFRATTINEQFF TGTGCCAGCTTCAGGGCCACCACCATCAATGAGCAGTTCTTC
TRBJ1-2 - TRBV7-8 - CASSLKAGERNGYTF TGTGCCAGCAGCCTCAAAGCAGGGGAGCGAAATGGCTACACCTTC
TRBJ1-4 - TRBV6-5 - CASSWGGRAGEKLFF TGTGCCAGCAGTTGGGGGGGCAGAGCTGGTGAAAAACTGTTTTTT
TRBJ2-2 - TRBV9 - CASSPQGYTGELFF TGTGCCAGCAGCCCACAGGGTTACACCGGGGAGCTGTTTTTT
TRBJ1-1 - TRBV27 - CASSYSPPMNTEAFF TGTGCCAGCAGTTACTCGCCTCCGATGAACACTGAAGCTTTCTTT
TRBJ1-2 once TRBV6-5 TRBD1 CASSRGQGDYGYTF TGTGCCAGCAGCCGTGGACAGGGCGACTATGGCTACACCTTC
TRBJ2-5 - TRBV5-1 - CASSPAVEGQTQYF TGCGCCAGCAGCCCCGCCGTAGAGGGGCAGACCCAGTACTTC
TRBJ2-3 - TRBV5-1 TRBD2 CASSLLLAGADTQYF TGCGCCAGCAGCTTACTACTAGCGGGGGCAGATACGCAGTATTTT
TRBJ2-5 - TRBV6-1 - CASLTGYSGQETQYF TGTGCCAGCTTGACAGGGTATAGCGGCCAAGAGACCCAGTACTTC
TRBJ1-1 once TRBV4-3 - CASSQGALGGAKEAFF TGCGCCAGCAGCCAAGGAGCTCTGGGGGGGGCGAAAGAAGCTTTCTTT
TRBJ2-7 - TRBV6-5 TRBD1 CASSRTGGDEQYF TGTGCCAGCAGTCGGACAGGGGGTGACGAGCAGTACTTC
TRBJ2-5 few TRBV7-9 - CASSLMGVQETQYF TGTGCCAGCAGCTTAATGGGGGTCCAAGAGACCCAGTACTTC
TRBJ1-2 - TRBV5-5 - CASSLARGGNGYTF TGTGCCAGCAGTTTAGCCCGAGGGGGGAATGGCTACACCTTC
TRBJ1-5 - TRBV7-2 TRBD1 CASSWTGTGDNQPQHF TGTGCCAGCAGCTGGACCGGGACAGGCGACAATCAGCCCCAGCATTTT
TRBJ2-7 - TRBV4-3 TRBD2 CASSQHAGTSGGRYEQYF TGCGCCAGCAGCCAACATGCCGGGACTAGCGGGGGGCGGTACGAGCAGTACTTC
TRBJ1-3 - TRBV7-8 - CASGPSGNTIYF TGTGCCAGCGGCCCTTCTGGAAACACCATATATTTT
TRBJ2-5 - TRBV7-9 - CASSAWGPETQYF TGTGCCAGCAGCGCCTGGGGGCCTGAGACCCAGTACTTC
TRBJ2-5 - TRBV28 TRBD2 CATERLATQETQYF TGTGCCACCGAACGACTAGCTACCCAAGAGACCCAGTACTTC
TRBJ2-3 once TRBV29-1 - CSVEAGISPDTQYF TGCAGCGTTGAAGCCGGGATCTCCCCGGATACGCAGTATTTT
TRBJ1-2 few TRBV10-1 - CASPPRSGNYGYTF TGCGCCAGCCCCCCGAGGTCCGGGAACTATGGCTACACCTTC
TRBJ2-5 - TRBV7-3 TRBD1 CASSLGQGQETQYF TGTGCCAGCAGCTTGGGACAGGGACAAGAGACCCAGTACTTC
TRBJ2-1 few TRBV18 TRBD1 CASSPKSGQVHNEQFF TGTGCCAGCTCACCCAAATCGGGACAGGTACACAATGAGCAGTTCTTC
TRBJ2-5 - TRBV9 - CASSVRQGGLSETQYF TGTGCCAGCAGCGTCAGACAGGGAGGGCTTTCAGAGACCCAGTACTTC
TRBJ1-2 - TRBV6-5 TRBD1 CASRPPDRVGYGYTF TGTGCCAGCAGACCTCCGGACAGGGTAGGCTATGGCTACACCTTC
TRBJ1-1 - TRBV28 - CASSLLSGYTEAFF TGTGCCAGCAGTTTATTGAGCGGATACACTGAAGCTTTCTTT
TRBJ1-2 - TRBV28 - CASSLRTEYGYTF TGTGCCAGCAGTTTACGGACTGAGTATGGCTACACCTTC
TRBJ2-3 - TRBV28 - CASRGFSTDTQYF TGTGCCAGCAGGGGCTTTTCCACAGATACGCAGTATTTT
TRBJ1-4 - TRBV5-4 - CASSLGSGRFNEKLFF TGTGCCAGCAGCTTGGGTTCGGGACGGTTTAATGAAAAACTGTTTTTT
TRBJ2-1 - TRBV11-1 - CASSLGQGYEQFF TGTGCCAGCAGCTTAGGGCAGGGCTATGAGCAGTTCTTC
TRBJ1-2 - TRBV28 - CASSVTRVYTF TGTGCCAGCAGTGTCACCAGGGTCTACACCTTC
TRBJ2-3 - TRBV19 - CATKQQEITDTQYF TGTGCCACCAAGCAACAGGAGATAACAGATACGCAGTATTTT
TRBJ1-2 - TRBV18 - CASSPLGGLNYGYTF TGTGCCAGCTCACCGCTGGGGGGGCTAAACTATGGCTACACCTTC
TRBJ1-3 - TRBV6-6 - CASSYGPTCHTIYF TGTGCCAGCAGTTACGGGCCTACCTGCCACACCATATATTTT
TRBJ1-6 - TRBV6-6 - CASSRDSYNSPLHF TGTGCCAGCAGTAGAGACTCCTATAATTCACCCCTCCACTTT
TRBJ2-7 - TRBV18 - CASSPSEGSEQYF TGTGCCAGCTCACCAAGTGAAGGGTCCGAGCAGTACTTC
TRBJ1-6 - TRBV27 - CASSSRWGVNSPLHF TGTGCCAGCAGTTCCCGCTGGGGAGTCAATTCACCCCTCCACTTT
TRBJ2-3 - TRBV4-3 - CASSQEGLPSDTQYF TGCGCCAGCAGCCAAGAGGGACTGCCATCGGATACGCAGTATTTT
TRBJ2-3 - TRBV11-3 TRBD2 CASSRGLAGGTDTQYF TGTGCCAGCAGCCGGGGACTAGCGGGGGGCACAGATACGCAGTATTTT
TRBJ1-3 - TRBV6-1 - CASSEAFSGNTIYF TGTGCCAGCAGTGAAGCTTTCAGTGGAAACACCATATATTTT
TRBJ2-3 - TRBV6-5 TRBD2 CASSYGSPSGVDTQYF TGTGCCAGCAGTTACGGGTCACCTAGCGGGGTAGATACGCAGTATTTT
TRBJ2-3 - TRBV6-5 - CASTLKDAYTDTQYF TGTGCCAGCACCCTAAAGGACGCCTATACAGATACGCAGTATTTT
TRBJ1-5 - TRBV5-6 - CASSQMGWNQPQHF TGTGCCAGCAGCCAGATGGGGTGGAATCAGCCCCAGCATTTT
TRBJ1-1 - TRBV11-1 TRBD1 CASSRPGGTEAFF TGTGCCAGCAGCAGACCAGGGGGTACTGAAGCTTTCTTT
TRBJ1-5 - TRBV21-1 - CASSKVLGGGNQPQHF TGTGCCAGCAGCAAAGTTTTAGGGGGCGGTAATCAGCCCCAGCATTTT
TRBJ1-1 once TRBV4-1 - CASSQDEKYEAFF TGCGCCAGCAGCCAAGATGAGAAGTACGAAGCTTTCTTT
TRBJ2-7 few TRBV7-3 - CASSLDRGGEQYF TGTGCCAGCAGCCTCGATAGGGGAGGCGAGCAGTACTTC
TRBJ1-5 - TRBV19 - CASSRMVHQPQHF TGTGCCAGTAGTAGGATGGTACATCAGCCCCAGCATTTT